The 10 T cell receptor beta chains below all came from one sample that was sequenced in a study of identical twins. TCRdb re-called the 5' RACE reads through MiXCR, storing one row per CDR3 protein. This table holds approximately 690,000 distinct CDR3 sequences, around 6.1% found once. The sequenced material came from naive T cells sorted from blood. These receptors were taken from a man aged 18 to 29 in good health.

Many counts were recorded for this clonotype. The V call is TRBV6-5, the J call TRBJ2-7; D perhaps matches TRBD1 (6 bases). Trimming took 4 bases from V and 0 from J, leaving 13 bases between them. Germline V gene sequence: CDR1 MNHEY, CDR2 SVGAGI. The CDR3 consists of 15 residues. The chain's CDR3 is CASSSRDTYSYEQYF. As DNA, the CDR3 is TGTGCCAGCAGTTCGAGGGACACTTACTCCTACGAGCAGTACTTC.

This clonotype has a count of ten or more. The genes are TRBV5-1 and TRBJ2-7; TRBD1 matches 7 bases. Per the germline V gene, CDR1 is SGHRS and CDR2 is YFSETQ. The junction had 2 bases not matched to a gene; V was cut back by 3 bases and J by 2 bases. The CDR3 is 13 residues long. In nucleotides, the CDR3 is TGCGCCAGCAGCTCCGGGACAGCCTACGAGCAGTACTTC. It is translated as CASSSGTAYEQYF.

This clonotype was picked up many times. CDR3 in DNA: TGTGCCAGCAGCTTAGCATTGGTGGACACTGAAGCTTTCTTT. It is translated as CASSLALVDTEAFF. The chain joins TRBV11-2 to TRBJ1-1; D gene ambiguous. Germline lookup yields CDR1 SGHAT and CDR2 FQNNGV. Trimming left V 1 base short and J 3 bases short, with 9 bases between. The CDR3 covers 14 residues.

This clonotype was counted between two and nine times. This rearrangement joins TRBV7-9 to TRBJ2-7; 13 bases fit TRBD2. The germline V gene has CDR1 SEHNR and CDR2 FQNEAQ (reference sequence). CDR3 length: 16 amino acids. V was clipped by 1 base and J by 5 bases; unmatched bases: 5. The CDR3 protein is CASSLGRTSGSDEQYF. The CDR3 region has the DNA TGTGCCAGCAGCTTAGGGAGGACTAGCGGGAGTGACGAGCAGTACTTC.

The rearrangement links TRBV4-2 to TRBJ2-3; D is possibly TRBD2 (6 bases). The CDR3 consists of 17 residues. Germline CDR1 is LGHNA and CDR2 is YNFKEQ. V was cut by 4 bases and J by 0 bases, with 17 bases left in between. The CDR3 sequence: CASSPPRRDGSTDTQYF. DNA of the CDR3: TGTGCCAGCAGCCCCCCGAGGCGGGATGGCAGCACAGATACGCAGTATTTT.

The V gene is TRBV6-2 or TRBV6-3, the J gene TRBJ1-5, with TRBD1 matching 8 bases. V shed 6 bases and J 1 base; nucleotides not matched to a gene: 8. Germline V lookup: CDR1 MNHEY, CDR2 SVGEGT. The CDR3 is 16 amino acids. The CDR3 DNA reads as TGTGCCAGCAGGACAGGGGTTGAGGAGAGCAATCAGCCCCAGCATTTT. Translated: CASRTGVEESNQPQHF.

The V and J genes are TRBV5-1 and TRBJ1-1, with 10 bases identical to TRBD1. After removal of 4 bases from V and 6 bases from J, the junction contained 9 bases not matched to a gene. The CDR3 loop spans 15 amino acids. Looked up from germline, CDR1 is SGHRS and CDR2 is YFSETQ. The CDR3 loop is CASSHGTGQGSEAFF. DNA of the CDR3: TGCGCCAGCAGCCACGGTACGGGACAGGGGTCTGAAGCTTTCTTT.

This clonotype was seen only a few times. The chain combines TRBV12-3 or TRBV12-4 with TRBJ2-1; a weak D match, TRBD2 (6 bases). With 3 bases removed from V and 1 base from J, the gap between germline ends came to 7 bases. This CDR3 is 14 amino acids long. This CDR3 is CASSFGRSYNEQFF. CDR3 nucleotides: TGTGCCAGCAGTTTTGGGAGGTCCTACAATGAGCAGTTCTTC.

This sequence joins TRBV9 and TRBJ1-5; TRBD1 matches 8 bases. The germline V gene encodes CDR1 SGDLS and CDR2 YYNGEE. There are 15 residues in the CDR3. The ends lost 0 bases at V and 6 bases at J; junction bases unmatched: 5. This CDR3 reads CASSVGRGLGQPQHF. The CDR3 DNA follows: TGTGCCAGCAGCGTAGGCAGGGGGCTCGGTCAGCCCCAGCATTTT.

This clonotype was seen many times. The CDR3 DNA follows: TGTGCCAGCAGTTCTTGGGCAGGGGACCACGAGCAGTACTTC. Protein product: CASSSWAGDHEQYF. The rearrangement joins TRBV12-3 or TRBV12-4 to TRBJ2-7; maybe TRBD1 (6 bases). The CDR3 runs 14 residues. With 4 bases removed from V and 5 bases from J, the gap between germline ends came to 15 bases.